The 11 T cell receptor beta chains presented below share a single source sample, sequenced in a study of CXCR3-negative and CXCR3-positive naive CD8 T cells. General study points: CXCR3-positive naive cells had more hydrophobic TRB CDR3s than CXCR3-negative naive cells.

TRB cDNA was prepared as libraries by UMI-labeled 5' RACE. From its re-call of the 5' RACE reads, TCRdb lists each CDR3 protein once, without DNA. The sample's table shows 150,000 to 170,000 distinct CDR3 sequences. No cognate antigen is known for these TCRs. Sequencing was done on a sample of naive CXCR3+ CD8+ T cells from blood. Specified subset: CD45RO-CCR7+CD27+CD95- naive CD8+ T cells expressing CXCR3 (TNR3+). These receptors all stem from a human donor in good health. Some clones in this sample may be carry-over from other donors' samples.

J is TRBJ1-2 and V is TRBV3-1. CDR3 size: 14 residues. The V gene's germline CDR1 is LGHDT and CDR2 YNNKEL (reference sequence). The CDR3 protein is CASQPGVVTGGYTF. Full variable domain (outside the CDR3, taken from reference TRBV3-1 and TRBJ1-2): DTAVSQTPKYLVTQMGNDKSIKCEQNLGHDTMYWYKQDSKKFLKIMFSYNNKELIINETVPNRFSPKSPDKAHLNLHINSLELGDSAVYFCASQPGVVTGGYTFGSGTRLTVV.

CDR3 in amino acids: CASSPGLAGQGVGELFF. The rearrangement joins TRBV23-1 to TRBJ2-2; TCRdb indicates TRBD2, and absent DNA this call remains unverified. TRBV23-1 is noted as an ORF with a role that remains uncertain. The CDR3 spans 17 residues.

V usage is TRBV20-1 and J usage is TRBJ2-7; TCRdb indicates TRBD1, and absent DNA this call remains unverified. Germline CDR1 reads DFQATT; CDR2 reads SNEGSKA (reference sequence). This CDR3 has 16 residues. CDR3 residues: CSARDSGRDRPYEQYF.

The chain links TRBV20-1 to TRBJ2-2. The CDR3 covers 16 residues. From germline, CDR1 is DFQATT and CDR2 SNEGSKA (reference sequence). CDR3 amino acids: CSARDTSGLNTGELFF.

The CDR3 spells CSVERNYGYTF. The chain links TRBV29-1 to TRBJ1-2. The germline gives CDR1 SQVTM, CDR2 ANQGSEA. The CDR3 contains 11 residues.

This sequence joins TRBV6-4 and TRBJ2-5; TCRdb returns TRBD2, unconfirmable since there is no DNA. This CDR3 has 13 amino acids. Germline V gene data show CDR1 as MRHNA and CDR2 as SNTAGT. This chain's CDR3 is CASSARGKETRYF.

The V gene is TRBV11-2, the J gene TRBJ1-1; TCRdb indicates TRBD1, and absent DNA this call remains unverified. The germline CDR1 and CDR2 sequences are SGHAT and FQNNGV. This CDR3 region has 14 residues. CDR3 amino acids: CASSLLGPPTEAFF.

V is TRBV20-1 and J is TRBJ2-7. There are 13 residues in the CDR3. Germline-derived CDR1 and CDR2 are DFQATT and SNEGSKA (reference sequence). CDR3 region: CSARWQGLYEQYF.

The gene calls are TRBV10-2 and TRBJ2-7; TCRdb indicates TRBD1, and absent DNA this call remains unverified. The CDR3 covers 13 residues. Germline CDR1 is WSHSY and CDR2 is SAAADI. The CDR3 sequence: CASSGYRGSEQYF.

CDR3 protein: CASSPGGRRTDTQYF. The genes are TRBV5-5 and TRBJ2-3; the TCRdb D gene call, TRBD1, has no DNA to confirm it. There are 15 residues in the CDR3. Germline CDR1 SGHKS, CDR2 YYEKEE (reference sequence).

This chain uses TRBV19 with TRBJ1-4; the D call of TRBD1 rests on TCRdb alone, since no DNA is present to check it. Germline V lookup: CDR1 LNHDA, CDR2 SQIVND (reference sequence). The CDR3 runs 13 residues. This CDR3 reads CASSINRGEKLFF.